The clone carrying this T cell receptor beta chain was recorded a few times. The protocol was immunoSEQ multiplex PCR, while the TCRdb copy is restricted to in-frame clones and leaves out a portion. This table holds approximately 6,000 clones, about 24% found once. Treatment: randomized to nivolumab then ipilimumab (arm A) or the reverse (arm B). DNA-damaging chemotherapy had not been given to any patient beforehand. This sample is part of a study of sequential checkpoint blockade in melanoma. Study-level background: TCRbeta immunosequencing was performed on DNA from 91 pretreatment melanoma tumor samples. Twenty-two patients had matched tumor biopsies before treatment and at week 13 after nivolumab or ipilimumab alone.

This receptor was obtained from a human donor with melanoma. The sequencing here drew on tumor tissue (inferred from file names), taken from a patient given nivolumab and ipilimumab in sequence.

CDR3 sequence: CASSPGTLSYEQYF. The DNA for the CDR3 is TGCGCCAGCAGCCCGGGGACGCTTTCATACGAGCAGTACTTC. The V and J genes are TRBV5-1 and TRBJ2-7; D is tentatively TRBD1 or TRBD2 (5 bases each). The CDR3 length is 14 residues. The germline V gene encodes CDR1 SGHRS and CDR2 YFSETQ. Between the trimmed V and J ends, which lost 4 bases and 4 bases, there was a span of 15 bases.